This T cell receptor (beta chain) was observed in a study of cytomegalovirus exposure and HLA in healthy donors. Study results and limitations: TCR sequences were mostly rare, though some public TCRs occurred in many donors. Later on, an analysis tied around 17,000 TCR beta sequences to HLA alleles at 0.05 false discovery rate.

This PCR relied on a set of 60 Vbeta primers and 13 Jbeta primers. Using immunoSEQ multiplex PCR, the repertoire was profiled, and TCRdb retains in-frame clones only, with some absent. The sample holds approximately 170,000 clones, approximately 81% seen once. Comment on this clone: Its cognate antigen is unknown.

The TCR sequence derives from a boy aged 2-9 years in good health and CMV-seronegative. The sequencing sample was made of PBMCs.

Here the CDR3 reads CASSPRDSSYEQYF. CDR3 sequence (DNA): TGCGCCAGCAGCCCAAGGGACAGTTCCTACGAGCAGTACTTC. J is TRBJ2-7 and V is TRBV5-1, with 7 bases aligning to TRBD1. With 4 bases clipped from V and 1 base from J, the junction kept 5 bases outside the gene matches. CDR1 and CDR2 (germline): SGHRS, YFSETQ. This CDR3 has 14 amino acids.